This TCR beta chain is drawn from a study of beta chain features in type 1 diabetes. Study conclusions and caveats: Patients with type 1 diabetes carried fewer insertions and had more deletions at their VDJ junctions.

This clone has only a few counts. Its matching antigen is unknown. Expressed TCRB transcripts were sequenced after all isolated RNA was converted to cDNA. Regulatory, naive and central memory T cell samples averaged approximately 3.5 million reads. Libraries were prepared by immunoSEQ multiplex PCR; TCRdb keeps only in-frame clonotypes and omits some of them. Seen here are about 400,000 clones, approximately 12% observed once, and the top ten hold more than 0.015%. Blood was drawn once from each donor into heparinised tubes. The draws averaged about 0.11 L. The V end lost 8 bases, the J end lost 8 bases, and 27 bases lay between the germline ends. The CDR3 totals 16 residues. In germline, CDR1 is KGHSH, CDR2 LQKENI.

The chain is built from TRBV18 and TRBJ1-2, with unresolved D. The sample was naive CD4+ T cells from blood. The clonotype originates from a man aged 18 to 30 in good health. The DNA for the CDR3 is TGTGCCAGCCGGTCAGGCATGGGCCGACTAGCCCCCGGCTACACCTTC. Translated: CASRSGMGRLAPGYTF.